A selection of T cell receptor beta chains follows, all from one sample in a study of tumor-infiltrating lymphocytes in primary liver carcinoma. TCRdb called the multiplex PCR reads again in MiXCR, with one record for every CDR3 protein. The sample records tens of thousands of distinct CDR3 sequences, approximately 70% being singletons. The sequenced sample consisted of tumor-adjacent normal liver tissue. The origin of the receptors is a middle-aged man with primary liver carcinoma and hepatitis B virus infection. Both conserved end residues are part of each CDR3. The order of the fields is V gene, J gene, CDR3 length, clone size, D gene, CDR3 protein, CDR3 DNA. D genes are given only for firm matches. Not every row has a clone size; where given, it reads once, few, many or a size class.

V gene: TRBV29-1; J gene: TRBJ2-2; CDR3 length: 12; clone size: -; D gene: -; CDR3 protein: CSAGTNTGELCF; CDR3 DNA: TGCAGCGCGGGGACCAACACCGGGGAGCTGTGTTTT
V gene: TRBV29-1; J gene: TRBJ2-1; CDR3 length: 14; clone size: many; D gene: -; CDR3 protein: CSVEAGVGYNEQFF; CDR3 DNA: TGCAGCGTTGAAGCGGGAGTCGGCTACAATGAGCAGTTCTTC
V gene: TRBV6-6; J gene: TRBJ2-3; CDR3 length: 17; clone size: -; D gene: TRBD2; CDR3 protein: CVSSYSGLAGAPVTQYF; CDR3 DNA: TGTGTCAGCAGTTACTCGGGATTAGCGGGAGCACCAGTTACGCAGTATTTT
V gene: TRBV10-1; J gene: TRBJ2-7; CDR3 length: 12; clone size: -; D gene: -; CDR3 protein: CASSESLDKQYF; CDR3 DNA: TGCGCCAGCAGTGAGTCCCTTGACAAGCAGTACTTC
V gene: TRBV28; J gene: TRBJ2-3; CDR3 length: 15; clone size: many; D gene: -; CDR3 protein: CASSRVEFSTDTQYF; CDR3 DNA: TGTGCCAGCAGTAGGGTCGAATTTAGCACAGATACGCAGTATTTT
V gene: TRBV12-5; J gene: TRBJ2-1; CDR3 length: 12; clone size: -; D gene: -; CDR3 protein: CASGPGRYKQFF; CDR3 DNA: TGTGCTAGTGGTCCAGGGAGGTATAAGCAGTTCTTC
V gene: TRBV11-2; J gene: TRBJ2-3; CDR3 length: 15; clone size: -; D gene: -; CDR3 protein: CASSLECQSTGMQYF; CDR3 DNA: TGTGCCAGCAGCCTCGAATGCCAAAGCACAGGTATGCAGTATTTT
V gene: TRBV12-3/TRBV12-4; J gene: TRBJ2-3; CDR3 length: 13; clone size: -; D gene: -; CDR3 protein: CASSPGSTGTQYF; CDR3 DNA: TGTGCCAGCAGCCCGGGTAGCACAGGTACGCAGTATTTT
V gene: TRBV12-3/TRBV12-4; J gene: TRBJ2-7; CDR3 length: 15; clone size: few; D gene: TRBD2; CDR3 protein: CASSLLAGPSYEQYF; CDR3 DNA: TGTGCCAGCAGTCTGCTAGCGGGACCATCCTACGAGCAGTACTTC
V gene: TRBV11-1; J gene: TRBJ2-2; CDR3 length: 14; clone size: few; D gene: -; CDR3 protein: CASSLWANTGELFF; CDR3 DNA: TGTGCCAGCAGCTTATGGGCAAACACCGGGGAGCTGTTTTTT
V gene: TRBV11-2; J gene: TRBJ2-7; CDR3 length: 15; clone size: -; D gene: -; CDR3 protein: CASSLESGTSGEQHF; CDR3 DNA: TGTGCCAGCAGCTTAGAGTCCGGGACCTCTGGCGAACAGCACTTC
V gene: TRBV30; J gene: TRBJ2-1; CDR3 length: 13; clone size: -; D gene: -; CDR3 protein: CALSVGGFNEQFF; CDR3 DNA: TGTGCCTTGAGTGTAGGCGGTTTCAATGAGCAGTTCTTC
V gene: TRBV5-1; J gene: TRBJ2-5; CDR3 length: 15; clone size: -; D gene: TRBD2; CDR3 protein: CTSSLDSGRSETQYF; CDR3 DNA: TGCACCAGCAGCTTGGATAGCGGGCGCAGCGAGACCCAGTACTTC
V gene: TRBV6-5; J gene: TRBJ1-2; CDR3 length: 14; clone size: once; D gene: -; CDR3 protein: CASSSPGVNYGYIF; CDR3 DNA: TGTGCCAGCAGTTCCCCAGGGGTTAACTATGGGTACATCTTC
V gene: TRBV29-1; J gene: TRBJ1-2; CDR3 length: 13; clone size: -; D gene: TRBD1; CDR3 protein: CSIRSGGVYGYTF; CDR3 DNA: TGCAGCATCCGATCAGGGGGCGTCTATGGTTACACCTTC
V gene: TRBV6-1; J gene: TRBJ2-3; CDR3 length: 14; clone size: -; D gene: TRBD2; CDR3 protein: CASVLAGETYTQYF; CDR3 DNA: TGTGCCAGCGTACTAGCGGGAGAAACATATACGCAGTATTTT
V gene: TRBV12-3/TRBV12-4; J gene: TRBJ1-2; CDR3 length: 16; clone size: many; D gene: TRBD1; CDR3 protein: CASSSPHGQGYYGYTF; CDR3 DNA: TGTGCCAGCAGTTCCCCCCACGGACAGGGCTACTATGGCTACACCTTC
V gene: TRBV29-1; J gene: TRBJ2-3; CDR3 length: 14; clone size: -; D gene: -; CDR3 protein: CSARAARGIDTQYF; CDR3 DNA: TGCAGCGCCAGAGCCGCCCGGGGCATAGATACGCAGTATTTT
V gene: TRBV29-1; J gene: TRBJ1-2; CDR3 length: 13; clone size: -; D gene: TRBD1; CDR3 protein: CNAQGTEHYGYTF; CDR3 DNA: TGCAACGCGCAAGGGACAGAACACTATGGTTACACCTTC
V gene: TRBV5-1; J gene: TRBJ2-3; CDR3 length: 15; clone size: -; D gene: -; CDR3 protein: CASSRTVASADTQYF; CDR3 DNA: TGCGCCAGCAGCAGGACAGTGGCCAGCGCAGATACGCAGTATTTT
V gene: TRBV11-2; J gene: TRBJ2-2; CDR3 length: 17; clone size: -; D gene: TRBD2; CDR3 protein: CARSLDSGRTNTGELVF; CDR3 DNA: TGTGCCCGCAGCTTAGATAGCGGGAGGACGAACACCGGGGAGCTGGTTTTT
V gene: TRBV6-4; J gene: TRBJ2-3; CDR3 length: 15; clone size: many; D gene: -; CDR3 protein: CASSPGGPRTDTQYF; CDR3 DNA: TGTGCCAGCAGCCCCGGGGGGCCAAGAACAGATACGCAGTATTTT
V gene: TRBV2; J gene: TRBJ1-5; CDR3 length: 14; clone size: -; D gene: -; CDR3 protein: CASRDMYSNQPQHF; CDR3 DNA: TGTGCCAGCAGGGACATGTATAGCAATCAGCCCCAGCATTTT
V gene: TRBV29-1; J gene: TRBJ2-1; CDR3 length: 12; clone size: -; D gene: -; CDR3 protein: CSVRQDRNGQFF; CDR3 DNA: TGCAGCGTTAGACAGGATAGGAATGGGCAGTTCTTC
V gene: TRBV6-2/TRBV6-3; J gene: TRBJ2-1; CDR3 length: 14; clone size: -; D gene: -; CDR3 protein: CASSYATGSDEQFF; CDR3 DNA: TGTGCCAGCAGTTACGCTACAGGATCGGATGAGCAGTTCTTC
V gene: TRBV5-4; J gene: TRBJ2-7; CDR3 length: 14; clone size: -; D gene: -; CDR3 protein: CASSSGRPSYEQYF; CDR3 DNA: TGTGCCAGCAGCTCGGGACGGCCCTCCTACGAGCAGTACTTC
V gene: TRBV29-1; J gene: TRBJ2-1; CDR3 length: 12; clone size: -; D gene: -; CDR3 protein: CSVEGPGNGQFF; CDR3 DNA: TGCAGCGTTGAAGGCCCCGGAAATGGGCAGTTCTTC
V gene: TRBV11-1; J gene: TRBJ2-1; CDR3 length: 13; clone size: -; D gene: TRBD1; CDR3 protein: CASSQGTANEPLF; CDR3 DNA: TGTGCCAGTAGCCAAGGGACAGCCAATGAGCCGTTATTC
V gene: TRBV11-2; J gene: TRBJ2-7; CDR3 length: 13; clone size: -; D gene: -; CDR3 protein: CAGSFDGTYEQYF; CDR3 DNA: TGTGCCGGCAGCTTCGATGGCACCTACGAGCAGTACTTC
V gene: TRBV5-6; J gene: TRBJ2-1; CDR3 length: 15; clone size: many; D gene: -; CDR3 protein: CASSSDPGSYNEQFF; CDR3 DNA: TGTGCCAGCAGCTCCGACCCGGGCTCCTACAATGAGCAGTTCTTC
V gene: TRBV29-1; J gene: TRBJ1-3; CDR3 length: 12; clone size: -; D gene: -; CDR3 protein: CSVEGGGNTIYF; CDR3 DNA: TGCAGCGTTGAAGGGGGTGGAAACACCATATATTTT
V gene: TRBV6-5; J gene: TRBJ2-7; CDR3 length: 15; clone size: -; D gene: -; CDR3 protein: CASSYSNYPLYVQYF; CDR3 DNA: TGTGCCAGCAGTTACTCGAATTACCCGCTCTACGTGCAGTACTTC
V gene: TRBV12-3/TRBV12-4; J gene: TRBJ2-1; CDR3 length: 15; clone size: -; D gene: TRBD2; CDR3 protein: CANSGGGSHYNEQFF; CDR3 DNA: TGTGCCAACAGCGGGGGGGGGTCCCACTACAATGAGCAGTTCTTC
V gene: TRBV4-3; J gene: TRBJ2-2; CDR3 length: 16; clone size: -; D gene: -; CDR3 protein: CASSQSPSENTGELFF; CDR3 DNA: TGCGCCAGCAGCCAATCACCTAGCGAGAACACCGGGGAACTGTTTTTT